The next 18 T cell receptor beta chains were all read from a single sample in a study of control samples from healthy donors and cancer patients. The method was immunoSEQ multiplex PCR; TCRdb's version includes in-frame clones alone and lacks a portion of them. The sample has 150,000 to 200,000 clones; around 90% are singletons. Sequenced sample: blood. The receptors shown here come from a middle-aged woman in good health.

This chain uses TRBV25-1 with TRBJ1-2, with 7 bases identical to TRBD1. The CDR3 is 14 amino acids. Losses at the gene ends were 3 bases for V and 6 bases for J; bases not matched to a gene: 7. From germline, CDR1 is MGHDK and CDR2 SYGVNS. The CDR3 nucleotides are TGTGCCAGCAGTGAGCGGAGGGGGCGGGATGGCTACACCTTC. This encodes CASSERRGRDGYTF.

The chain is built from TRBV5-1 and TRBJ2-2; maybe TRBD2 (6 bases). V was clipped by 2 bases and J by 4 bases, with 12 bases between them. Germline V gene data show CDR1 as SGHRS and CDR2 as YFSETQ. CDR3 size: 15 residues. The CDR3 DNA is TGCGCCAGCAGCTTCGGAGGGTCACCCACCGGGGAGCTGTTTTTT. It is translated as CASSFGGSPTGELFF.

This sequence joins TRBV13 and TRBJ1-1; 9 bases align to TRBD1. The CDR3 consists of 15 residues. CDR1 is PRHDT and CDR2 is FYEKMQ in the germline V gene (reference sequence). V was clipped by 0 bases and J by 6 bases; unmatched bases: 5. CDR3 sequence: CASSLGTGGWAEAFF. CDR3 sequence (DNA): TGTGCCAGCAGCTTAGGGACAGGGGGTTGGGCTGAAGCTTTCTTT. The variable domain in full, with the rest retrieved from reference TRBV13 and TRBJ1-1, is AAGVIQSPRHLIKEKRETATLKCYPIPRHDTVYWYQQGPGQDPQFLISFYEKMQSDKGSIPDRFSAQQFSDYHSELNMSSLELGDSALYFCASSLGTGGWAEAFFGQGTRLTVV.

V and J are TRBV5-1 and TRBJ2-1; 11 bases fit TRBD1. J was trimmed by 6 bases and V by 2 bases; bases with no gene match: 1. Germline-derived CDR1 and CDR2 are SGHRS and YFSETQ. The CDR3 covers 14 residues. The DNA for the CDR3 is TGCGCCAGCAGCTTCGGGACAGGGGGCAATGAGCAGTTCTTC. Protein product: CASSFGTGGNEQFF.

The chain carries TRBV29-1 and TRBJ1-4; 7 positions agree with TRBD1. Germline lookup yields CDR1 SQVTM and CDR2 ANQGSEA. The V segment lost 1 base and the J segment 10 bases; nucleotides outside the gene matches: 6. The CDR3 loop spans 13 amino acids. The CDR3 region is CSVEGRGLGKLFF. In nucleotides, the CDR3 is TGCAGCGTTGAAGGCAGGGGGTTAGGAAAACTGTTTTTT.

V usage is TRBV6-5 and J usage is TRBJ2-7, with 8 bases matching TRBD1. Germline V gene sequence: CDR1 MNHEY, CDR2 SVGAGI. There are 15 residues in the CDR3. V gave up 5 bases and J gave up 3 bases; unmatched junction bases: 9. CDR3 protein: CASSRTGTGNYEQYF. CDR3 DNA: TGTGCCAGCAGTAGAACCGGGACAGGCAACTACGAGCAGTACTTC.

This chain uses TRBV24-1 with TRBJ2-5; 8 bases align to TRBD1. Germline V CDR1 and CDR2: KGHDR, SFDVKD. With V trimmed by 4 bases and J by 1 base, 7 bases remained unmatched. The CDR3 is 16 amino acids. The DNA of the CDR3 is TGTGCCACCAGTGAACGAGTCGGACAGGGCCAAGAGACCCAGTACTTC. Protein product: CATSERVGQGQETQYF.

The rearrangement joins TRBV2 to TRBJ2-7; no clear D gene. Trimming took off 5 bases at V and 2 bases at J, with 4 bases between the two ends. The CDR3 is 11 amino acids. Germline V gene sequence: CDR1 SNHLY, CDR2 FYNNEI. Here the CDR3 reads CASSKTYEQYF. The CDR3 DNA follows: TGTGCCAGCAGTAAAACCTACGAGCAGTACTTC.

This clone was seen more than once but under ten times. V is TRBV6-5 and J is TRBJ2-1, with D tentatively TRBD1 (5 bases). The CDR3 loop spans 15 amino acids. Germline V CDR1 and CDR2: MNHEY, SVGAGI. V lost 6 bases and J 4 bases, leaving 16 bases between the germline ends. DNA of the CDR3: TGTGCCAGCAGCCTTACCAGGGATTGGTACAATGAGCAGTTCTTC. This gives the protein CASSLTRDWYNEQFF.

The genes are TRBV6-5 and TRBJ2-3; 7 positions agree with TRBD2. The CDR3 extends over 14 amino acids. J lost 4 bases, V lost 0 bases, and 1 base had no gene match. The germline V gene encodes CDR1 MNHEY and CDR2 SVGAGI. The CDR3 nucleotides are TGTGCCAGCAGTTACTCGGGGGGGGCAGATACGCAGTATTTT. Translation: CASSYSGGADTQYF.

V and J are TRBV28 and TRBJ2-7; perhaps D is TRBD1 or TRBD2 (5 bases each). The germline gives CDR1 MDHEN, CDR2 SYDVKM. The CDR3 is 16 residues long. Deletions cut 2 bases from V and 0 bases from J, with 14 bases between. The CDR3 DNA is TGTGCCAGCAGTTTAGCGGTTTCAGGGAGCTCCTACGAGCAGTACTTC. It codes for CASSLAVSGSSYEQYF.

The J gene is TRBJ2-2, the V gene TRBV19, with D possibly being TRBD1 (6 bases). Trimming took off 5 bases at V and 1 base at J, with 17 bases between the two ends. Germline loops: CDR1 LNHDA, CDR2 SQIVND (reference sequence). The CDR3 extends over 17 amino acids. In nucleotides, the CDR3 is TGTGCCAGTAGTCCGGGGAGACAGGCGCTGAACACCGGGGAGCTGTTTTTT. Amino acid sequence: CASSPGRQALNTGELFF.

The rearrangement joins TRBV11-2 to TRBJ1-2; TRBD1 is a possible D gene (6 bases). V was clipped by 0 bases and J by 6 bases, with 20 bases between them. This CDR3 contains 17 residues. Germline loops: CDR1 SGHAT, CDR2 FQNNGV. The chain's CDR3 is CASSLDPLTGKGNGYTF. The CDR3 DNA is TGTGCCAGCAGCTTAGATCCTCTTACAGGGAAGGGAAATGGCTACACCTTC.

CDR3 nucleotide sequence: TGCGCCAGCAGACTACAGGGTATCACTGAAGCTTTCTTT. It codes for CASRLQGITEAFF. The gene calls are TRBV5-1 and TRBJ1-1; a possible D gene is TRBD1 (6 bases). The CDR3 totals 13 residues. V lost 5 bases and J lost 4, with 12 bases in between. CDR1 and CDR2 (germline): SGHRS, YFSETQ.

J is TRBJ1-1 and V is TRBV29-1; 7 nucleotides align to TRBD1. There are 15 residues in the CDR3. CDR1 is SQVTM, CDR2 ANQGSEA, per germline. The chain's CDR3 is CIPTGSMVSDTEAFF. In DNA, the CDR3 is TGCATCCCGACAGGGTCGATGGTCTCGGACACTGAAGCTTTCTTT.

J is TRBJ2-5 and V is TRBV6-5, with 8 positions matching TRBD1. The V segment lost 4 bases and the J segment 5 bases; nucleotides outside the gene matches: 6. Germline V gene sequence: CDR1 MNHEY, CDR2 SVGAGI. The CDR3 is 14 residues long. In DNA form, the CDR3 reads TGTGCCAGCAGTTCCGCCGGGACAGGCGAGACCCAGTACTTC. Amino acid sequence: CASSSAGTGETQYF.

The chain's CDR3 is CASSLGLAGSYEQYF. Here the CDR3 DNA reads TGCGCCAGCAGCTTAGGACTAGCGGGGAGCTACGAGCAGTACTTC. The genes are TRBV5-1 and TRBJ2-7, with TRBD2 matching 12 bases. The CDR3 loop spans 15 amino acids. Germline CDR1 SGHRS, CDR2 YFSETQ. J gave up 3 bases and V 2 bases, and 3 bases lay outside the gene matches.

The CDR3 region is CASSLAPNQPQHF. CDR3 nucleotide sequence: TGCGCCAGCAGCTTGGCGCCCAATCAGCCCCAGCATTTT. The J gene is TRBJ1-5, the V gene TRBV5-1; D uncertain. V lost 0 bases and J 3 bases, leaving 4 bases between the germline ends. This CDR3 spans 13 amino acids. The V gene's germline CDR1 is SGHRS and CDR2 YFSETQ.